Below, one T cell receptor beta chain is given with its context. Its antigen is not known. A sample-barcoded 5' primer and a J-beta primer mix were used in a second PCR of about 6 to 12 cycles. TCRdb fed the 5' RACE reads into MiXCR, producing one record per CDR3 protein. The repertoire holds over 600,000 distinct CDR3 sequences, with just over 55% as singletons. The data were obtained in a study of blood T cells in healthy people across ages. At the level of the study: Per two T cells, template switching captured roughly one barcoded beta molecule. Study-wide results and limits: There was no known CMV status for donors, so expanded clonotype changes were possibly confounded.

The CDR3 extends over 12 amino acids. Germline CDR1 SEHNR, CDR2 FQNEAQ (reference sequence). V shed 10 bases and J 6 bases; nucleotides not matched to a gene: 4. Healthy individuals of Caucasian origin from Russia, aged roughly 6 to 90, served as donors. This chain connects TRBV7-9 to TRBJ2-7; TRBD2 matches at 12 bases. The receptor was derived from a man aged 35 to 55 in good health. Sequencing was performed on blood. CDR3 residues: CATSTSGSEQYF. In nucleotides, the CDR3 is TGTGCCACCTCGACTAGCGGGAGCGAGCAGTACTTC.